This TCR beta chain is from a study of shared clonotypes between healthy human individuals. With regard to this clone: Its specificity is not known.

Whole-study findings and limits: In this cohort, only blood was sampled, and tissue repertoires likely differ.

This CDR3 has 11 residues. Germline loops: CDR1 DFQATT, CDR2 SNEGSKA (reference sequence). Deletions cut 3 bases from V and 6 bases from J, with 8 bases between. Splitting of each subset's genomic DNA was done evenly across several immunoSEQ plates. Libraries were prepared by immunoSEQ multiplex PCR; TCRdb keeps only in-frame clonotypes and omits some of them. The data show about 680,000 clones, 60% to 75% seen once. Sequences were obtained from memory CD4+ T cells sorted from blood. Subset meaning: CD45RA-negative fraction. The V call is TRBV20-1, the J call TRBJ1-2, with D uncertain. This TCR was recovered from a woman aged 25-40 years in good health. CDR3 region: CSASLRDGYTF. CDR3 nucleotide sequence: TGCAGTGCTAGTCTAAGGGATGGCTACACCTTC.